Listed below are T cell receptor beta chains from one sample, sequenced in a study of T cell responses to AZD1222 COVID-19 vaccine. The method was immunoSEQ multiplex PCR; TCRdb's version includes in-frame clones alone and lacks a portion of them. The sample has about 150,000 clones, 92% seen once. The sequencing used peripheral blood, collected on day 0 of AZD1222 vaccination. The receptors here all came from an adult in good health. The CDR3 runs from the conserved cysteine through the conserved F or W. Each record gives: clone size, D gene, J gene, V gene, CDR3 protein, CDR3 DNA. The D gene is left open where the match is weak. Not all rows give a size; the values are once, few, many and, for expanded clones, a class.

many	TRBD2	TRBJ2-1	TRBV4-2	CASSPSGSSYNEQFF	TGTGCCAGCAGCCCTAGCGGGAGCTCCTACAATGAGCAGTTCTTC
NA	TRBD2	TRBJ2-1	TRBV29-1	CSATSVFYNEQFF	TGCAGCGCGACTAGCGTTTTTTACAATGAGCAGTTCTTC
NA	NA	TRBJ2-5	TRBV18	CASSPGGFSGSGAQYF	TGTGCCAGCTCACCCGGTGGTTTTTCGGGTTCGGGAGCCCAGTACTTC
NA	NA	TRBJ1-6	TRBV7-8	CASSFRQLNSPLHF	TGTGCCAGCAGCTTCCGGCAGCTTAATTCACCCCTCCACTTT
NA	NA	TRBJ1-1	TRBV12-3/TRBV12-4	CASSRTVGTEAFF	TGTGCCAGCAGCAGGACAGTGGGCACTGAAGCTTTCTTT
NA	TRBD1	TRBJ2-7	TRBV7-9	CASSPNPGQGDEQYF	TGTGCCAGCAGCCCCAACCCGGGACAGGGTGACGAGCAGTACTTC
NA	NA	TRBJ1-2	TRBV6-1	CASSERATNYGYTF	TGTGCCAGCAGTGAAAGGGCGACTAACTATGGCTACACCTTC
NA	NA	TRBJ2-3	TRBV5-8	CASSLVGSDTQYF	TGTGCCAGCAGCTTAGTAGGGTCAGATACGCAGTATTTT
NA	NA	TRBJ1-1	TRBV19	CASSIAGLNTEAFF	TGTGCCAGTAGTATAGCCGGGTTGAACACTGAAGCTTTCTTT
NA	TRBD2	TRBJ2-2	TRBV9	CASSVAGGVNTGELFF	TGTGCCAGCAGCGTAGCGGGGGGAGTGAACACCGGGGAGCTGTTTTTT
NA	NA	TRBJ2-1	TRBV29-1	CSVQSAYNEQFF	TGCAGCGTTCAGTCAGCCTACAATGAGCAGTTCTTC
NA	TRBD1	TRBJ1-5	TRBV6-6	CASRTGGNSNQPQHF	TGTGCCAGCAGAACAGGGGGCAATAGCAATCAGCCCCAGCATTTT
once	TRBD1	TRBJ1-1	TRBV11-2	CASSLWTGNTEAFF	TGTGCCAGCAGCTTGTGGACAGGGAACACTGAAGCTTTCTTT
NA	TRBD1	TRBJ1-5	TRBV4-1	CASSQVGRGTESNQPQHF	TGCGCCAGCAGCCAAGTAGGGAGGGGGACAGAGAGCAATCAGCCCCAGCATTTT
NA	TRBD1	TRBJ1-1	TRBV19	CASSITPDRVWTEAFF	TGTGCCAGTAGTATTACCCCGGACAGGGTTTGGACTGAAGCTTTCTTT
once	TRBD2	TRBJ2-1	TRBV4-2	CASSRLAGLTNEQFF	TGTGCCAGCAGCCGACTAGCGGGATTAACCAATGAGCAGTTCTTC
NA	TRBD2	TRBJ2-3	TRBV5-3	CARSLWTGGDTQYF	TGTGCCAGAAGCCTATGGACGGGGGGAGATACGCAGTATTTT
NA	NA	TRBJ1-3	TRBV29-1	CSVWSGLNTIYF	TGCAGCGTTTGGTCAGGGTTAAACACCATATATTTT
NA	NA	TRBJ2-5	TRBV4-1	CASSQGWLETQYF	TGCGCCAGCAGCCAGGGCTGGTTGGAGACCCAGTACTTC
NA	NA	TRBJ2-5	TRBV3-1/TRBV3-2	CASSRLGSGSETQYF	TGTGCCAGCAGCCGACTAGGATCAGGTTCGGAGACCCAGTACTTC
NA	NA	TRBJ1-6	TRBV6-5	CASTPGQTINSPLHF	TGTGCCAGCACCCCTGGGCAGACAATTAATTCACCCCTCCACTTT
NA	NA	TRBJ1-2	TRBV5-5	CASSLAVGYGYTF	TGTGCCAGCAGCTTGGCTGTCGGCTATGGCTACACCTTC
NA	TRBD1	TRBJ1-3	TRBV5-1	CASSSLGSSGGHSGNTIYF	TGCGCCAGCAGCTCCTTGGGTAGCTCAGGGGGTCACTCTGGAAACACCATATATTTT